This T cell receptor (beta chain) was sequenced for a study of T cells expressing NK-cell markers (dated by TCRdb to the early 2020s). Some background on the complete study: Three sorted T-cell subsets (CD3+CD56+NKG2C+, CD3+CD56+NKG2C- and CD3+CD56-NKG2C+) from roughly 8 donors had their TCR beta-chain repertoires profiled. Among the eight sequenced donors, seven were HCMV-seropositive and one was HCMV-seronegative. Illumina HiSeq 2000/2500, MiSeq or NextSeq was used to sequence libraries as 2 x 150 bp reads. All eight donors whose samples were sequenced were randomly selected healthy volunteers, three of them men and five women.

From its cysteine to its phenylalanine, the CDR3 spans 13 amino acids. The protein alone is recorded here. The germline V gene gives CDR1 as SGHDT and CDR2 as YYEEEE. Points the paper makes about the study in general: Those dominant clonotypes were again the most abundant among CD3+CD56-NKG2C+ cells in a handful of donors, at about 28.3-65%. In six donors, the dominant CD3+CD56+NKG2C+ clonotypes ranked among the top 10 CD8+ clonotypes, making up about 1.0-8% of CD8+ T cells. It remained unclear whether the expanded NKG2C-expressing T cell clones were specific for HCMV antigens.

The instrument given in TCRdb is Illumina HiSeq 2000. The TCR beta cDNA libraries were made using 5'RACE template switching, a step that added both a universal primer site and unique molecular identifiers. Priming for cDNA synthesis came from the TCR beta constant segment, and two successive PCR amplification steps followed. The paper's data handling went like this. MIGEC handled demultiplexing of the reads and grouping by UMI, while MiTCR was used to assemble and quantify clonotypes. To exclude erroneous sequences, only TCR cDNA sequences supported by at least two reads were retained. The tcR package was used for downstream repertoire analysis, and clonotypes were matched across fractions by CDR3 nucleotide sequence plus V segment. VDJmatch was used to annotate antigen specificity against VDJdb, with one amino acid substitution in CDR3 permitted. TCRdb reprocessed the reads; each CDR3 protein sequence makes one entry, and DNA is unavailable. What appears here as the V and J calls and clone size reflects TCRdb's work, not the paper's. The sample's table lists a count of just under 150,000 distinct CDR3 sequences. Around 12% of the sample lies in the top ten.

A commercial ELISA kit detecting HCMV-specific IgG in serum was used to determine HCMV serostatus. Ficoll density gradient centrifugation was used to isolate peripheral blood mononuclear cells from blood. Concerning this clonotype: The target of this receptor is not known.

The origin of this receptor is a young man in good health. Donor details come from another sample of the same person, matched by shared clones. Sequenced material: blood T cells: a sorted CD56 or NKG2C T cell subset, CD4+ or CD8+ T cells, or bulk PBMC T cells (not recorded which). The receptor chain draws on TRBV5-6 and TRBJ2-7. The CDR3 loop reads CASSFGQPLEQYF.